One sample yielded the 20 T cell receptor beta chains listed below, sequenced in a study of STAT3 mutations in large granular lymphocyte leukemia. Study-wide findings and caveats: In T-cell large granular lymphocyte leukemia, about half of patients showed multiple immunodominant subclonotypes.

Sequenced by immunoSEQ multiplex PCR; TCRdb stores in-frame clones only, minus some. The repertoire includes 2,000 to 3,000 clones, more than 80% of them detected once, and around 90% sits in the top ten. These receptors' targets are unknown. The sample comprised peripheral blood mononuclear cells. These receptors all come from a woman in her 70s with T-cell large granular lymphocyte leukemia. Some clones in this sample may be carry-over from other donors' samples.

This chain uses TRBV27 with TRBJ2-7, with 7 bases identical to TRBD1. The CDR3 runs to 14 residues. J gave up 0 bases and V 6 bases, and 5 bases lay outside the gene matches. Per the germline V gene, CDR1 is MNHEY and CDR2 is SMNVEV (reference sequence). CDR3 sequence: CASSRTGGSYEQYF. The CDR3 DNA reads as TGTGCCAGCAGCCGGACAGGAGGCTCCTACGAGCAGTACTTC.

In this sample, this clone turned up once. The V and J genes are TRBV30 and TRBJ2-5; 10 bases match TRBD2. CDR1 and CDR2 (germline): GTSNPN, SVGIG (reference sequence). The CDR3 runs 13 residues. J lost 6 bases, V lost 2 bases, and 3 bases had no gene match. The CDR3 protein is CAWSSGGAKTQYF. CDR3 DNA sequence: TGTGCCTGGAGTAGCGGGGGGGCCAAGACCCAGTACTTC.

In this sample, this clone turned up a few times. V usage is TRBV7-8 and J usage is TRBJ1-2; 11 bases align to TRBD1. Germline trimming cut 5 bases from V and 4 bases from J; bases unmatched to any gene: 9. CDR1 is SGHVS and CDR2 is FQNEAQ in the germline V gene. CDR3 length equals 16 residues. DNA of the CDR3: TGTGCCAGCAGCGACCGCAGGACAGGGGGCTTCTATGGCTACACCTTC. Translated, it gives CASSDRRTGGFYGYTF.

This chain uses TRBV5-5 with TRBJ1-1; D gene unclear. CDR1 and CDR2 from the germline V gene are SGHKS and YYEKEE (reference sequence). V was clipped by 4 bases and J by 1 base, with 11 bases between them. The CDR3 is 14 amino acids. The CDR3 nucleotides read TGTGCCAGCAGCCCGGCTACAGCGAACACTGAAGCTTTCTTT. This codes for CASSPATANTEAFF.

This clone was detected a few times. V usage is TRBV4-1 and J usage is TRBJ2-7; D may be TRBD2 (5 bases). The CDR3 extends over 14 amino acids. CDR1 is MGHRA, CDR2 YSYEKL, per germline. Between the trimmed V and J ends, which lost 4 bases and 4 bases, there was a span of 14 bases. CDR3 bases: TGCGCCAGCAGCCCTCGGACTGGGCGGTACGAGCAGTACTTC. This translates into CASSPRTGRYEQYF.

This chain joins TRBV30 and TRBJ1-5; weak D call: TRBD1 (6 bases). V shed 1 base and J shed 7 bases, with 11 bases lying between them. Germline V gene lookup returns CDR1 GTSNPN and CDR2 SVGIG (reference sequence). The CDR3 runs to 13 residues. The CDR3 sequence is CAWSGQEQQPQHF. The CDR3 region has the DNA TGTGCCTGGAGTGGACAGGAGCAACAGCCCCAGCATTTT.

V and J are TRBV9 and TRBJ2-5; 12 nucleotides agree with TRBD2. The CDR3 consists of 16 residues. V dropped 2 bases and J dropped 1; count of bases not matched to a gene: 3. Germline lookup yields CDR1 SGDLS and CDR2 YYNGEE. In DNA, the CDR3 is TGTGCCAGCAGCGTTACTAGCGGGGGGATCCAAGAGACCCAGTACTTC. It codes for CASSVTSGGIQETQYF.

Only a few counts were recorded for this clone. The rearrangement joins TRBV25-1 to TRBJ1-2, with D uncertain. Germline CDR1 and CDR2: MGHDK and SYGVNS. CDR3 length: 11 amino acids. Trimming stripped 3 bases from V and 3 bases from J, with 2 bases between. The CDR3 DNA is TGTGCCAGCAGTGATGACTATGGCTACACCTTC. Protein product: CASSDDYGYTF.

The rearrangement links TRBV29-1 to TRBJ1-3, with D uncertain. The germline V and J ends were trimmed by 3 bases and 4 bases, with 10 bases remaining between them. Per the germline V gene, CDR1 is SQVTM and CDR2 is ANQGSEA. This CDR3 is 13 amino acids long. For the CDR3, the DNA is TGCAGCGTTGACACCAGCGGAGGAAACACCATATATTTT. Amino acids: CSVDTSGGNTIYF.

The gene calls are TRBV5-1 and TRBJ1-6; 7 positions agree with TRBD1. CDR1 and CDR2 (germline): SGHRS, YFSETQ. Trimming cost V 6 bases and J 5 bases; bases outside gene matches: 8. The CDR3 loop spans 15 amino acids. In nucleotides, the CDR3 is TGCGCCAGCAAACGAGGGACAGCGAATAATTCACCCCTCCACTTT. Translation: CASKRGTANNSPLHF. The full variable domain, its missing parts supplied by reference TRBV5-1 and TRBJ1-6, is KAGVTQTPRYLIKTRGQQVTLSCSPISGHRSVSWYQQTPGQGLQFLFEYFSETQRNKGNFPGRFSGRQFSNSRSEMNVSTLELGDSALYLCASKRGTANNSPLHFGNGTRLTVT.

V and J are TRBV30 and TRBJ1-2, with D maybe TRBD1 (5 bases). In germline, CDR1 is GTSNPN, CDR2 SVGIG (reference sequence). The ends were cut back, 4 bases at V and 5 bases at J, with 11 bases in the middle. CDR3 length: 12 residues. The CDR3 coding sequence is TGTGCCTGGACCCTGGGGGGGTATGGCTACACCTTC. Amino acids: CAWTLGGYGYTF.

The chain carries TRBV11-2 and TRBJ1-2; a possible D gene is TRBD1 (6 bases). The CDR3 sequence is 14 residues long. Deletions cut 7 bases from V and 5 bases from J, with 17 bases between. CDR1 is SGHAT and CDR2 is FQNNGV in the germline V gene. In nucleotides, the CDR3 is TGTGCCAGCATGGGGGGGCGAATAAAATATGGCTACACCTTC. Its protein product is CASMGGRIKYGYTF.

Here the CDR3 DNA reads TGTGCCAGCAGTGTGACAGATCATTGGGGTAATGAGCAGTTCTTC. This translates into CASSVTDHWGNEQFF. The chain uses TRBV25-1 and TRBJ2-1, with D tentatively TRBD1 (5 bases). The CDR3 covers 15 residues. V shed 4 bases and J shed 7 bases, with 17 bases lying between them. Germline V gene sequence: CDR1 MGHDK, CDR2 SYGVNS.

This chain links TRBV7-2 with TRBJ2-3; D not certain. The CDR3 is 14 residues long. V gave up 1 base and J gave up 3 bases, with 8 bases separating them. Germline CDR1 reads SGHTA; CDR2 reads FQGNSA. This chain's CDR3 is CASSLVVGTDTQYF. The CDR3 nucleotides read TGTGCCAGCAGCTTAGTTGTGGGGACAGATACGCAGTATTTT.

The CDR3 loop reads CAVRDSLNYGYTF. The DNA for the CDR3 is TGTGCCGTCCGGGACAGCCTGAACTATGGCTACACCTTC. The J gene is TRBJ1-2, the V gene TRBV5-4; 7 bases are shared with TRBD1. The CDR3 runs to 13 residues. Germline V CDR1 and CDR2: SGHNT, YYREEE (reference sequence). Trimming at V came to 10 bases and at J to 2 bases, leaving 8 bases not matched to a gene.

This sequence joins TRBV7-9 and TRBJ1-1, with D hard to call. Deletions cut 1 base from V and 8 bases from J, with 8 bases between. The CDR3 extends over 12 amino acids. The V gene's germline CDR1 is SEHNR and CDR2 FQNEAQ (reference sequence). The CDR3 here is CASSLVSVEAFF. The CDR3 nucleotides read TGTGCCAGCAGCTTAGTGAGTGTAGAAGCTTTCTTT.

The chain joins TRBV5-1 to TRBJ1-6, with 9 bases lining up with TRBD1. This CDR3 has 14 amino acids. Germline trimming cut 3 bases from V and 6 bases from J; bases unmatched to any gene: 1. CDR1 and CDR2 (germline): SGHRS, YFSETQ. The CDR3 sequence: CASSSGQGNSPLHF. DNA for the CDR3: TGCGCCAGCAGCTCGGGACAGGGTAATTCACCCCTCCACTTT. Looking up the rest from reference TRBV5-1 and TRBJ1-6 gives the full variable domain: KAGVTQTPRYLIKTRGQQVTLSCSPISGHRSVSWYQQTPGQGLQFLFEYFSETQRNKGNFPGRFSGRQFSNSRSEMNVSTLELGDSALYLCASSSGQGNSPLHFGNGTRLTVT.

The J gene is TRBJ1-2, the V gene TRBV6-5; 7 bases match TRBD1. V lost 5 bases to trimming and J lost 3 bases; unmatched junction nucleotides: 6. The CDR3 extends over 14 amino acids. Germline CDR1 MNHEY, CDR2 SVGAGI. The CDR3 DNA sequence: TGTGCCAGCAGTCCCAGGGGGAGGGACTATGGCTACACCTTC. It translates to CASSPRGRDYGYTF.

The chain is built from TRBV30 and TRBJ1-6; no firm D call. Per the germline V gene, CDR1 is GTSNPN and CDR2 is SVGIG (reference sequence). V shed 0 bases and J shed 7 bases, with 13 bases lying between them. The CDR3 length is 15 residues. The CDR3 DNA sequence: TGTGCCTGGAGTGTGGGGTCAGAGACGAATTCACCCCTCCACTTT. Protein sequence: CAWSVGSETNSPLHF.

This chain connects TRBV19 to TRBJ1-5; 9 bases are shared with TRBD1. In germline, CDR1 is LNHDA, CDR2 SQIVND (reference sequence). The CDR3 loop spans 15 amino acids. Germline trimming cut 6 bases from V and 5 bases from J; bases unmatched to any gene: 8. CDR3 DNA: TGTGCCAGTAGACAGGGGGCGGTCCACGATCAGCCCCAGCATTTT. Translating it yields CASRQGAVHDQPQHF.